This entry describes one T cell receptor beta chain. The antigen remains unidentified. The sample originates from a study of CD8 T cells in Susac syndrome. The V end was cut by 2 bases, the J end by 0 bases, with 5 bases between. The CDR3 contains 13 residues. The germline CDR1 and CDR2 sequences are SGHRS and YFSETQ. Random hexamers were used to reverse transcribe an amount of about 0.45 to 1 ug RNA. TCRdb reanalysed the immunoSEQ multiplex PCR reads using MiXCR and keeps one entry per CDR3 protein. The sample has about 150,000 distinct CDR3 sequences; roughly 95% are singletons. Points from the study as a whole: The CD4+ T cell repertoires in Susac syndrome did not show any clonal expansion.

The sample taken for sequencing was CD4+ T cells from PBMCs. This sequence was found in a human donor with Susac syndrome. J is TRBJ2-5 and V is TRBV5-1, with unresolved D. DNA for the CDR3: TGCGCCAGCAGCTTCAGCAACCAAGAGACCCAGTACTTC. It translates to CASSFSNQETQYF.